Given below is one T cell receptor beta chain in context. This clonotype has only a few counts. Its antigen is not yet known. No clone much larger than this one lies a single base away; base qualities are absent. The library was generated by 5' RACE. TCRdb names NextSeq 500 as the instrument used. To allow correction of PCR and sequencing errors, the TCR library protocol tagged every TCR cDNA molecule with a unique molecular identifier. As for the original processing: TCR identification, UMI-based error correction and CDR3 extraction were all carried out with Decombinator tools. Expanded TCRs were defined as those above a frequency of 2 per 1,000, corresponding to the top 1% of the tumor frequency distribution. Expanded tumor TCRs were classed as regional if statistically deemed absent (corrected P<0.05) from at least one tumor region, otherwise ubiquitous. Rényi diversity was computed with the R vegan package after subsampling each repertoire 100 times to 5,000 TCRs. CDR3 similarity networks were built from amino acid triplet string-kernel similarity, connecting CDR3s with pairwise similarity above 0.82. TCRdb handled the public reads itself, with Q25 trimming in fastp and clone calling in MiXCR, and kept productive beta chains. Rows merge per CDR3 protein into single entries with the most common DNA and genes. The V and J calls shown here were made by TCRdb, not taken from the authors' results. This sample holds 9,500 to 12,000 distinct CDR3 sequences; more than 14% were observed only once. The ten biggest clones cover 15% to 17% of the sample.

This sample was included in a study of spatial heterogeneity in lung cancer (dated by TCRdb to about 2019). The study in broad terms: More beta-chain than alpha-chain transcripts were consistently detected, likely reflecting higher beta-chain transcript abundance. In the raw uncorrected reads, each unique combination of TCR and UMI appeared more than ten times on average. Both alpha and beta chains were TCR-sequenced in about 240 tumor regions, 64 matched nontumor lung samples and roughly 50 PBMC samples obtained at surgery. TCR transcript counts in tumor regions correlated strongly with a T cell transcriptional module score from matched bulk RNA-seq. Nonsynonymous mutation counts, determined by whole-exome sequencing of tumor tissue, were related to TCR repertoire features. TCR alpha and beta repertoires were quantitatively compared across multiple tumor regions, matched nontumor lung and blood in non-small cell lung cancer. Broader findings and caveats from the paper: The tumor nonsynonymous mutation count correlated with the number of expanded intratumoral alpha and beta TCRs. Counts of ubiquitous and regional expanded TCRs were found to correlate with counts of ubiquitous and regional nonsynonymous mutations, respectively. Estimated TCR-seq coverage of tumor T cells was only about 7.2% for alpha chains and about 12% for beta chains. Additional single-cell paired TCR alpha and beta sequencing was considered necessary to confirm, at a functional level, the hypothesis that regional TCRs recognize regional mutations.

The germline V gene encodes CDR1 DFQATT and CDR2 SNEGSKA (reference sequence). The germline ends are 6 bases apart after V is trimmed by 2 bases and J by 6 bases. The CDR3 numbers 11 residues from cysteine through phenylalanine. Solely the CDR3 DNA is kept, with 33 bases framed from the first base. In the paper's terms, the time point label means: sample taken at primary tumor resection. Donors were over 60 patients with early-stage, untreated non-small cell lung cancer from the lung TRACERx cohort. TCR sequencing used whole RNA extracted from tumor and nontumor lung tissue, or from cryopreserved PBMC samples, without cell sorting. Patients were selected for TCR sequencing only if sufficient RNA was available from at least two tumor regions. Before selection, tumor and adjacent nontumor lung specimens were reviewed by a lung pathologist.

The receptor was derived from a male donor with early-stage non-small cell lung cancer. The rearranged chain carries TRBV20-1 and TRBJ2-3, and perhaps TRBD1 as D gene, on 6 matching bases. The source material was lung tumor tissue, sampled at surgery. CDR3 reads: CSARQGDTQYF. The DNA sequence is TGCAGTGCTAGACAGGGGGATACGCAGTATTTT.